This T cell receptor (beta chain) was sequenced during a study of T cell responses to AZD1222 COVID-19 vaccine. Findings and caveats of the study: Spike-specific TCR breadth rose after two AZD1222 doses, and depth rose as well. Clonal diversity was possibly underestimated, and white British individuals and females predominated among donors. Reports say nearly half of spike-specific TCRs go after unmutated variant regions. In all cases, repertoires were sampled only after the peak T cell response.

Repertoires were generated with immunoSEQ multiplex PCR, while TCRdb's copy carries only in-frame clones and drops some. The table lists about 210,000 clones, around 94% of them singletons. Concerning this clone itself: Its antigen is as yet unknown. The sample carries other DNA sequences with the same CDR3.

The receptor was derived from an adult who received the MenACWY meningococcal vaccine as a control. Sequenced material: peripheral blood, taken 28 days after the second dose of the MenACWY control vaccine.

CDR3 bases: TGTGCCAGCAGTTACGTGGGCAATCAGCCCCAGCATTTT. Its translation: CASSYVGNQPQHF. The rearrangement joins TRBV6-2 or TRBV6-3 to TRBJ1-5; no firm D call. CDR3 size: 13 residues. V was clipped by 2 bases and J by 2 bases, with 4 bases between them. Per the germline V gene, CDR1 is MNHEY and CDR2 is SVGEGT.